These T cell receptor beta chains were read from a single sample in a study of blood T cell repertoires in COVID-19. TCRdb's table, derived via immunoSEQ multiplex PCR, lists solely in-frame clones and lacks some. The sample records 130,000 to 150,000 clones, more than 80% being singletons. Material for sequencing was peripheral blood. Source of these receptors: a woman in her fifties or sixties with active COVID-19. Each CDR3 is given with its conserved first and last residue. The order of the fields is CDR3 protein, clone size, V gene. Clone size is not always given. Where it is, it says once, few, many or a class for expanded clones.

cdr3_aa: CASSTGQTPTDTQYF
clone_size: .
v_call: TRBV19

cdr3_aa: CASSYSTGWTGGTSGYGYTF
clone_size: .
v_call: TRBV6-2/TRBV6-3

cdr3_aa: CASSTRDRVLDEQYF
clone_size: .
v_call: TRBV5-4

cdr3_aa: CASSGLAGGLTEQFF
clone_size: .
v_call: TRBV3-1/TRBV3-2

cdr3_aa: CASSLGRQGREQYF
clone_size: .
v_call: TRBV7-9

cdr3_aa: CASSFPWGLVNTGELFF
clone_size: .
v_call: TRBV28

cdr3_aa: CASSIAYPYNEQFF
clone_size: .
v_call: TRBV19

cdr3_aa: CASSPRRSSYEQYF
clone_size: .
v_call: TRBV27

cdr3_aa: CASSLTGGEGANVLTF
clone_size: .
v_call: TRBV5-1

cdr3_aa: CASMTSGLGEQFF
clone_size: .
v_call: TRBV6-5

cdr3_aa: CASSLDMRTGGSGELFF
clone_size: .
v_call: TRBV6-2/TRBV6-3

cdr3_aa: CASSFTGTGGTGELFF
clone_size: once
v_call: TRBV7-2

cdr3_aa: CAWSTSTGYGNTIYF
clone_size: .
v_call: TRBV30

cdr3_aa: CASSLRIAGGPYEQYF
clone_size: .
v_call: TRBV6-2/TRBV6-3

cdr3_aa: CASSQDPAGQLGNQPQHF
clone_size: .
v_call: TRBV4-3

cdr3_aa: CASSQDSGRTANEQFF
clone_size: .
v_call: TRBV4-2

cdr3_aa: CAISSGQGGTYEQYF
clone_size: .
v_call: TRBV10-3

cdr3_aa: CASSFSDRANQPQHF
clone_size: .
v_call: TRBV28

cdr3_aa: CASSLEGQNYGYTF
clone_size: .
v_call: TRBV5-1

cdr3_aa: CASSSRLVGTQYF
clone_size: .
v_call: TRBV7-2

cdr3_aa: CASSLISVNTEAFF
clone_size: .
v_call: TRBV28

cdr3_aa: CASSPRGSMGNTEAFF
clone_size: .
v_call: TRBV7-8

cdr3_aa: CASSSRVVAGLSFSYNEQFF
clone_size: .
v_call: TRBV27

cdr3_aa: CASSPGTDIYGYTF
clone_size: few
v_call: TRBV5-4

cdr3_aa: CATSDLDPTGETQYF
clone_size: .
v_call: TRBV24-1

cdr3_aa: CSVRISSGYGYTF
clone_size: .
v_call: TRBV29-1